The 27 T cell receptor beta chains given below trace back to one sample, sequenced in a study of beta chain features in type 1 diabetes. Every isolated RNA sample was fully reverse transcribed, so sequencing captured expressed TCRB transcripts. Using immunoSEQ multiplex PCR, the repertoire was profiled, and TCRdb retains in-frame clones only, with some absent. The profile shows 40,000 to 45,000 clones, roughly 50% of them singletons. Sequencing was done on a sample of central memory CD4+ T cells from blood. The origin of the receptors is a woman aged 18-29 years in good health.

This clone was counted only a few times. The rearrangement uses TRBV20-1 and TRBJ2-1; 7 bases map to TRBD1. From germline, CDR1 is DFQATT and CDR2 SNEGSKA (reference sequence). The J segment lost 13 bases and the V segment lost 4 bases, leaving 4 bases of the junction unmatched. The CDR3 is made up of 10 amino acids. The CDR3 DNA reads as TGCAGTGCTAAGGGGGCGATACAGTTCTTC. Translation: CSAKGAIQFF.

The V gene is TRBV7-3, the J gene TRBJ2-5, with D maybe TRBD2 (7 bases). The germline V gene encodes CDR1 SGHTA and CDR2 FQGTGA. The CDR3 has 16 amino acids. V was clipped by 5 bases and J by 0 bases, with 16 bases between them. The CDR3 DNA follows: TGTGCCAGCAGCCCAATGGGGGCGGGGGACCAAGAGACCCAGTACTTC. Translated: CASSPMGAGDQETQYF.

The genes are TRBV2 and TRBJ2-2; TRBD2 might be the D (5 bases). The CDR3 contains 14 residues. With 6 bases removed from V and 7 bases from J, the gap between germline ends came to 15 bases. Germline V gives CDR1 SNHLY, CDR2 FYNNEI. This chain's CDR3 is CASRAGKVGGELFF. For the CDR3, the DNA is TGTGCCAGCAGGGCCGGGAAGGTTGGCGGGGAGCTGTTTTTT.

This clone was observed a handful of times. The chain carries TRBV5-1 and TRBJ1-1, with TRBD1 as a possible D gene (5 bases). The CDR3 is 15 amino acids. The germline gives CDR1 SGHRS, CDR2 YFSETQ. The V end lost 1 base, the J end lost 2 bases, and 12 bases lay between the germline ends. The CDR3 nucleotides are TGCGCCAGCAGCTTGAACCGCGACAGCAACACTGAAGCTTTCTTT. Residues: CASSLNRDSNTEAFF.

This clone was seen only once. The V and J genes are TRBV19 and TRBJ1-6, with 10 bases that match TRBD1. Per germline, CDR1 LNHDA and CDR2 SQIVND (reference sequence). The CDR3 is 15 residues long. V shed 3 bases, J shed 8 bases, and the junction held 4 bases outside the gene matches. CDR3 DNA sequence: TGTGCCAGTAGTATCGGGGGACAGGGGTATTCACCCCTCCACTTT. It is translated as CASSIGGQGYSPLHF. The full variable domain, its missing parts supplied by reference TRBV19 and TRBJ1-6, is DGGITQSPKYLFRKEGQNVTLSCEQNLNHDAMYWYRQDPGQGLRLIYYSQIVNDFQKGDIAEGYSVSREKKESFPLTVTSAQKNPTAFYLCASSIGGQGYSPLHFGNGTRLTVT.

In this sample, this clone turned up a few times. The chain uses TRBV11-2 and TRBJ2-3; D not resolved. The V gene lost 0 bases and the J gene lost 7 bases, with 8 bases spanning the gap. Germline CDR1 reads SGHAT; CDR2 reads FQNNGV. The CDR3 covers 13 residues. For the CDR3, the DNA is TGTGCCAGCAGCTTAGATCGTTTATATACGCAGTATTTT. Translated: CASSLDRLYTQYF.

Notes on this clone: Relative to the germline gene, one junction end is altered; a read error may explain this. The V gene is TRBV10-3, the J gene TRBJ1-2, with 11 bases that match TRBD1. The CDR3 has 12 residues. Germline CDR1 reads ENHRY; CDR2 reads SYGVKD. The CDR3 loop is CAIRGTGGTCSF. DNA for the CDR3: TGTGCCATCAGGGGGACAGGGGGGACATGTTCCTTC.

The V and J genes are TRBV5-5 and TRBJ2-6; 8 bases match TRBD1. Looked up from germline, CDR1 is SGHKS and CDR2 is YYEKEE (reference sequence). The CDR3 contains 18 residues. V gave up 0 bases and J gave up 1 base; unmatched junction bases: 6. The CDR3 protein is CASSLVWTGWSGANVLTF. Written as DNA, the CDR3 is TGTGCCAGCAGCTTGGTGTGGACAGGGTGGTCTGGGGCCAACGTCCTGACTTTC.

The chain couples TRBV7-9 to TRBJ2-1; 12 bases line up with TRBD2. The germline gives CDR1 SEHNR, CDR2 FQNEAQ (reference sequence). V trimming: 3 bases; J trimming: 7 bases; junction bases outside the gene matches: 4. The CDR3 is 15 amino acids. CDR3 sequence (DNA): TGTGCCAGCAGCTTGAGGCTAGCGGGAGGGAATGAGCAGTTCTTC. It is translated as CASSLRLAGGNEQFF.

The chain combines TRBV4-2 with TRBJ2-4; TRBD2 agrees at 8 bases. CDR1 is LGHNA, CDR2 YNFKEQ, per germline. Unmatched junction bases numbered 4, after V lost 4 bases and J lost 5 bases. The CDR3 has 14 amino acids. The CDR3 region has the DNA TGTGCCAGCAGCCTCCGGGAGGGGCAAAACATTCAGTACTTC. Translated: CASSLREGQNIQYF.

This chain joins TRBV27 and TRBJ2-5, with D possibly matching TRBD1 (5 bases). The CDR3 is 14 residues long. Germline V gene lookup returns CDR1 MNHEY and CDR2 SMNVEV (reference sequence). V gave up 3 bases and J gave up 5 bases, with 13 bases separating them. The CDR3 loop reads CASSFRQGGETQYF. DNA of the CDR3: TGTGCCAGCAGTTTTCGGCAGGGTGGGGAGACCCAGTACTTC.

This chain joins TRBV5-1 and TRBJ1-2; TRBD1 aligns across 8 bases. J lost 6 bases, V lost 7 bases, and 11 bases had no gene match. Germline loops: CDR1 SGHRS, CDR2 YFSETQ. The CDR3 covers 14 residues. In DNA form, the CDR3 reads TGCGCCAGCTGCGGACAGGGTGGGACTAATGGCTACACCTTC. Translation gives CASCGQGGTNGYTF.

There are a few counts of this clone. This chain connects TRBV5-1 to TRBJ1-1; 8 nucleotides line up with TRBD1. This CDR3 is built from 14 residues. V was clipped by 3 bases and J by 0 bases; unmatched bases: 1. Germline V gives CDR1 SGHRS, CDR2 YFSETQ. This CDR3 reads CASSSGQVNTEAFF. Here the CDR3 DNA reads TGCGCCAGCAGCTCGGGACAGGTGAACACTGAAGCTTTCTTT.

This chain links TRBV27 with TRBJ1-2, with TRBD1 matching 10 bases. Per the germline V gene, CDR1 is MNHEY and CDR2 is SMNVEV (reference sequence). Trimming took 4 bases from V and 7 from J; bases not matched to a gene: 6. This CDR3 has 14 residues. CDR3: CASSSSGTGVGYTF. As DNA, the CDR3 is TGTGCCAGCAGTTCCTCCGGGACAGGGGTTGGCTACACCTTC.

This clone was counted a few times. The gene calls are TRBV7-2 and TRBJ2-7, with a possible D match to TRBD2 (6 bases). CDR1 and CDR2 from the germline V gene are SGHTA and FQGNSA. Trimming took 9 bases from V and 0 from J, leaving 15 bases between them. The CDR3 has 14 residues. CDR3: CASSIWDFSYEQYF. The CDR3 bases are TGTGCCAGTTCTATATGGGACTTCTCCTACGAGCAGTACTTC.

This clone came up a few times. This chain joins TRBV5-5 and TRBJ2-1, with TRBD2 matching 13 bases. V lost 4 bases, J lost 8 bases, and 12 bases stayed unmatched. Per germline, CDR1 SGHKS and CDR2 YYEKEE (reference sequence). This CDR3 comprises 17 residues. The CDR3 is CASSAGTSGGAIYEQFF. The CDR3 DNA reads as TGTGCCAGCAGCGCCGGTACTAGCGGGGGGGCCATCTATGAGCAGTTCTTC.

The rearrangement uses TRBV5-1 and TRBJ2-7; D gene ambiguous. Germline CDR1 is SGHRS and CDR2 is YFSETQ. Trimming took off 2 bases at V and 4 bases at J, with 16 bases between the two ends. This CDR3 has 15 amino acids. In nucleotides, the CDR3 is TGCGCCAGCAGCTTAAGCCCAACCGTCAAGTACGAGCAGTACTTC. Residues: CASSLSPTVKYEQYF.

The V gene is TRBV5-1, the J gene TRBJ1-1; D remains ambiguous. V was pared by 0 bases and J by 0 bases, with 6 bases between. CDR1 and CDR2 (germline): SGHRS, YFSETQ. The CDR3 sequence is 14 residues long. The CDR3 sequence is CASSLARMNTEAFF. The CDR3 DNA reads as TGCGCCAGCAGCTTGGCGCGTATGAACACTGAAGCTTTCTTT.

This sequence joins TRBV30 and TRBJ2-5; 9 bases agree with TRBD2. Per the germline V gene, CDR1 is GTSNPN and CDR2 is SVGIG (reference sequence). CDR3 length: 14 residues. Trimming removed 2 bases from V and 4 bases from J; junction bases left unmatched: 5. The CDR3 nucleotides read TGTGCCTGGAGTTTCCTAGCGGGAAGAGAGACCCAGTACTTC. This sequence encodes CAWSFLAGRETQYF.

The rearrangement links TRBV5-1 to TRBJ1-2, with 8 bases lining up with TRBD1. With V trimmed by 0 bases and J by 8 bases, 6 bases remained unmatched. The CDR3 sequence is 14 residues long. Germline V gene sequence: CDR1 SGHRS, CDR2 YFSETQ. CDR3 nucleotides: TGCGCCAGCAGCTTGGGGGACAGGCTTTACGGCTACACCTTC. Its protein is CASSLGDRLYGYTF. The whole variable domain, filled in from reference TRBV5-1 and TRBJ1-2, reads KAGVTQTPRYLIKTRGQQVTLSCSPISGHRSVSWYQQTPGQGLQFLFEYFSETQRNKGNFPGRFSGRQFSNSRSEMNVSTLELGDSALYLCASSLGDRLYGYTFGSGTRLTVV.

In DNA form, the CDR3 reads TGTGCCAGCAGCCGCCAGGGTCCTAACACTGAAGCTTTCTTT. Translating gives CASSRQGPNTEAFF. The chain is built from TRBV5-6 and TRBJ1-1; possibly TRBD1 for D (5 bases). From germline, CDR1 is SGHDT and CDR2 YYEEEE. This CDR3 contains 14 residues. Trimming pared 4 bases from V and 2 bases from J, leaving 12 bases between.

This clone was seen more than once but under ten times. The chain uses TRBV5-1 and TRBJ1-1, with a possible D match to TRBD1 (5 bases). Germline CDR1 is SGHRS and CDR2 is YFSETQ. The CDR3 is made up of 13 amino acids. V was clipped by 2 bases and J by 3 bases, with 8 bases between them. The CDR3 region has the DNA TGCGCCAGCAGCTTCCAGGGCGACACTGAAGCTTTCTTT. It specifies CASSFQGDTEAFF.

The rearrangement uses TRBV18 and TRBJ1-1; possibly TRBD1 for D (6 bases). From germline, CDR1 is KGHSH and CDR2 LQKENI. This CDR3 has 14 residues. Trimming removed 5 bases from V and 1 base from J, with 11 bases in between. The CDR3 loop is CASSSTGWNTEAFF. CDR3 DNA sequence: TGTGCCAGCTCATCGACAGGTTGGAACACTGAAGCTTTCTTT. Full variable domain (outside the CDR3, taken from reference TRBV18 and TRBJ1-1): NAGVMQNPRHLVRRRGQEARLRCSPMKGHSHVYWYRQLPEEGLKFMVYLQKENIIDESGMPKERFSAEFPKEGPSILRIQQVVRGDSAAYFCASSSTGWNTEAFFGQGTRLTVV.

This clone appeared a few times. In nucleotides, the CDR3 is TGTGCCAGCAGTTCTAGCTCCTACAATGAGCAGTTCTTC. Protein product: CASSSSSYNEQFF. The rearrangement links TRBV6-5 to TRBJ2-1; D unclear. From germline, CDR1 is MNHEY and CDR2 SVGAGI. V lost 4 bases and J 0 bases, leaving 4 bases between the germline ends. This CDR3 contains 13 residues.

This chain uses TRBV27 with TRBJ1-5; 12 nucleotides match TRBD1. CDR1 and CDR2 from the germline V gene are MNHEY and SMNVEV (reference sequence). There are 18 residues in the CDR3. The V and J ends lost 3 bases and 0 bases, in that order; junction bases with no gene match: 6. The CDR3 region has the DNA TGTGCCAGCAGTTTCCCCGGGACAGGGGGCCGTAGCAATCAGCCCCAGCATTTT. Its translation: CASSFPGTGGRSNQPQHF.

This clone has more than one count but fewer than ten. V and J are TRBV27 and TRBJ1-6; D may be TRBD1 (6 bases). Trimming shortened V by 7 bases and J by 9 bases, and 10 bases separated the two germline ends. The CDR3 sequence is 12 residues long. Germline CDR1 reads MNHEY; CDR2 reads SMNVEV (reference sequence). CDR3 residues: CASKGVGSPLHF. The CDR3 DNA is TGTGCCAGCAAGGGGGTCGGTTCACCCCTCCACTTT.

CDR3 nucleotides: TGTGCCAGCAGTACCCACGAGAATGAGCAGTTCTTC. This encodes CASSTHENEQFF. This rearrangement joins TRBV2 to TRBJ2-1, with no clear D. Trimming shortened V by 5 bases and J by 7 bases, and 9 bases separated the two germline ends. This CDR3 comprises 12 residues. Germline assignment: CDR1 SNHLY and CDR2 FYNNEI. The whole variable domain, remainder taken from reference TRBV2 and TRBJ2-1, is EPEVTQTPSHQVTQMGQEVILRCVPISNHLYFYWYRQILGQKVEFLVSFYNNEISEKSEIFDDQFSVERPDGSNFTLKIRSTKLEDSAMYFCASSTHENEQFFGPGTRLTVL.